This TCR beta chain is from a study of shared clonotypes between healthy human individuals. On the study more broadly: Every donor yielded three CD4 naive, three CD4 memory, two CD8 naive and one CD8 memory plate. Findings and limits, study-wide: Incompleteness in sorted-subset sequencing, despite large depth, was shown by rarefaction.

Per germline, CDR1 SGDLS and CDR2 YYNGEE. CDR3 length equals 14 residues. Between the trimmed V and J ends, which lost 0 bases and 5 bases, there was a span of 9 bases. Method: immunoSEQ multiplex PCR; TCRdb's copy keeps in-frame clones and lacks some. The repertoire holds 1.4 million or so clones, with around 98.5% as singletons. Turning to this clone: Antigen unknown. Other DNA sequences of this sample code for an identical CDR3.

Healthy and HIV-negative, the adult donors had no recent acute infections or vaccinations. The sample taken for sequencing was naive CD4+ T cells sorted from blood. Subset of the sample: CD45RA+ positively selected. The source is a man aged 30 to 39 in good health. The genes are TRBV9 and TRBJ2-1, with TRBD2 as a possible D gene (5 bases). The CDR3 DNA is TGTGCCAGCAGCGTAGTCGGAGGTAACAATGAGCAGTTCTTC. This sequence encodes CASSVVGGNNEQFF.